Sequencing of this T cell receptor beta chain was carried out in a study of cytomegalovirus exposure and HLA in healthy donors. V lost 5 bases and J 5 bases, leaving 12 bases between the germline ends. The germline V gene has CDR1 SGHTA and CDR2 FQGNSA. The CDR3 has 13 amino acids. Both 60 Vbeta primers and 13 Jbeta primers went into the PCR. Measured with immunoSEQ multiplex PCR; TCRdb has only the in-frame clones, and not every one. The sample has roughly 110,000 clones, approximately 58% seen once. The receptor was derived from a woman aged 30 to 39 in good health and CMV-seronegative. The chain uses TRBV7-2 and TRBJ2-5, with a possible D match to TRBD2 (6 bases). The material sequenced was PBMCs. The CDR3 coding sequence is TGTGCCAGCAGCCTCGGGGGAGTGGAGACCCAGTACTTC. Translation: CASSLGGVETQYF.